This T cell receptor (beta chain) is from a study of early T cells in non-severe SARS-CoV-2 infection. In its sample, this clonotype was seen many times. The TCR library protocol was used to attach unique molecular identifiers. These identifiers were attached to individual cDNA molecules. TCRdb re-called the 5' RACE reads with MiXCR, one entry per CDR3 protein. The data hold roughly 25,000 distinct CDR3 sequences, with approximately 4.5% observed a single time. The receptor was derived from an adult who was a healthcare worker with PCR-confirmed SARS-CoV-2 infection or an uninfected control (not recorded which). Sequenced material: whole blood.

In DNA, the CDR3 is TGTGCCAGCAAGCCGGGGGAGGGGGAGACCCAGTACTTC. This gives the protein CASKPGEGETQYF. The rearrangement uses TRBV2 and TRBJ2-5; 7 bases are shared with TRBD2. The V gene's germline CDR1 is SNHLY and CDR2 FYNNEI. The trim removed 7 bases at V and 5 bases at J, leaving 7 bases unmatched. The CDR3 length is 13 residues.